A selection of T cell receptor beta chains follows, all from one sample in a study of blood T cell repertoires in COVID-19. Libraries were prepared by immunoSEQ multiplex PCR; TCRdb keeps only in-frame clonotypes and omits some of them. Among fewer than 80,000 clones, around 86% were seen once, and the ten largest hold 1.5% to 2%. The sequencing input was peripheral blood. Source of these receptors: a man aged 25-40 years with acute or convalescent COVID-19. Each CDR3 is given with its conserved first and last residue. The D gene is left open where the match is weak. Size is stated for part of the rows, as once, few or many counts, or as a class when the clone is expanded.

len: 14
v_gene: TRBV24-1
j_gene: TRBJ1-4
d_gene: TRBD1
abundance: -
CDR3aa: CATSDRTGTGKLFF
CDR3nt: TGTGCCACCAGTGACCGGACAGGGACGGGGAAACTGTTTTTT

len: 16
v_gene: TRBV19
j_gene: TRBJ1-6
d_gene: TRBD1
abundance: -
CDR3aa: CASSIGVTGDNSPLHF
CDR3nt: TGTGCCAGTAGTATAGGGGTGACAGGGGATAATTCACCCCTCCACTTT

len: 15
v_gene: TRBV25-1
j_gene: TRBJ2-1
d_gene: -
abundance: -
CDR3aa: CASSDVGGQDNEQFF
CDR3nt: TGTGCCAGCAGTGATGTTGGAGGGCAGGACAATGAGCAGTTCTTC

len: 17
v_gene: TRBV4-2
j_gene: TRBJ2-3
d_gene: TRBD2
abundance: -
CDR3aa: CASSQGGQIAGGDTQYF
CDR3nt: TGTGCCAGCAGCCAAGGCGGGCAAATAGCGGGAGGGGATACGCAGTATTTT

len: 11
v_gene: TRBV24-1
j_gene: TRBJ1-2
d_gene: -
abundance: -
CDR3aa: CATSDLYGYTF
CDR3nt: TGTGCCACCAGTGACCTCTATGGCTACACCTTC

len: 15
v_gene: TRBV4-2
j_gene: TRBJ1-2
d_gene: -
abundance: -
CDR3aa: CASSQDQQTNYGYTF
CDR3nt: TGTGCCAGCAGCCAAGACCAACAGACTAACTATGGCTACACCTTC

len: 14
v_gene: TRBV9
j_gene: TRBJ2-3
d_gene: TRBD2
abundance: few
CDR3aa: CASSVGRGTDTQYF
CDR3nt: TGTGCCAGCAGCGTCGGGAGGGGCACAGATACGCAGTATTTT

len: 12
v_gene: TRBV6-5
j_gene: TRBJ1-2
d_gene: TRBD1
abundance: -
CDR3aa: CASSLTGGGYTF
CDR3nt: TGTGCCAGCAGTCTGACAGGGGGCGGCTACACCTTC

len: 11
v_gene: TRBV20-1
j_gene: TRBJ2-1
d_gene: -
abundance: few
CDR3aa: CSARALSEQFF
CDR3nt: TGCAGTGCTAGAGCCTTGAGTGAGCAGTTCTTC

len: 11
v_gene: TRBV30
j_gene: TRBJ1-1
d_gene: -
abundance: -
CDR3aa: CAWRGNTEAFF
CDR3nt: TGTGCCTGGCGGGGGAACACTGAAGCTTTCTTT

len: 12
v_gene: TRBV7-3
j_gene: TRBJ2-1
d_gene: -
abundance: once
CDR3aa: CASSSPSGEQFF
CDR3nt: TGTGCCAGCAGCTCACCCTCGGGTGAGCAGTTCTTC

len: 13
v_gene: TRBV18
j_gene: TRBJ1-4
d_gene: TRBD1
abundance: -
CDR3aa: CASSRDRAEKLFF
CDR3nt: TGTGCCAGCTCGCGGGACAGGGCTGAAAAACTGTTTTTT

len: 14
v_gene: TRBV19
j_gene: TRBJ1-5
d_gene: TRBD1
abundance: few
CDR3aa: CASSPGTDNQPQHF
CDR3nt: TGTGCCAGTAGTCCAGGGACAGACAATCAGCCCCAGCATTTT

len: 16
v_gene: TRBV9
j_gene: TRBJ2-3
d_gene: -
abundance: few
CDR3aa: CASSVEGGLGTDTQYF
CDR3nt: TGTGCCAGCAGCGTAGAGGGAGGTCTTGGCACAGATACGCAGTATTTT

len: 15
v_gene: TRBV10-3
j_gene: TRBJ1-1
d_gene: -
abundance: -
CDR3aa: CAISESEPGVTEAFF
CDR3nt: TGTGCCATCAGTGAGTCGGAGCCTGGCGTCACTGAAGCTTTCTTT

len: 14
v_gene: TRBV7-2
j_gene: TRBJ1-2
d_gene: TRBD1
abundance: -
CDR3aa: CASLQDRVGYGYTF
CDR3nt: TGTGCCAGCCTCCAAGACAGGGTGGGCTATGGCTACACCTTC